The present TCR beta chain was sequenced within a study of blood T cell repertoires in COVID-19 (dated by TCRdb to 2018 to 2020). Regarding the research as a whole: Samples covering the acute and convalescent phases of COVID-19 were provided by collaborators in the United States, Italy and Spain. Nearly every sample came with metadata listing a de-identified subject ID, COVID-19 status, age in years and sex. Where available, HLA class I and class II types were obtained from metadata supplied by the sample provider rather than from assay-based typing. The material from the prospective study consisted of cDNA or gDNA derived from T cells, B-cell-depleted T cells, or PBMCs. Samples were obtained from the ongoing ImmuneRACE study (first 160 participants) and from roughly 1,300 subjects provided by 6 global collaborators. The repertoires were made available in a free public database intended to serve as a resource for research on the immune response to SARS-CoV-2. The dataset comprised deeply sampled blood TCRbeta repertoires from subjects exposed to, actively infected with, or recovered from COVID-19.

As concerns this clone: The antigen this receptor binds is unknown. No base-level quality is on record; no much larger clone is a single base apart.

Here is what the overall study found, with its caveats: How much clinical and demographic metadata was included differed by source and by participant, and the metadata was provided uncurated.

Ends trimmed: V by 6 bases, J by 6 bases; bases unmatched to a gene: 16. The CDR3 spans 17 residues, from the cysteine through the phenylalanine. Left in the record is the CDR3 DNA by itself, 51 bases read in frame from the first base. The germline V gene (reference sequence) yields MNHEY for CDR1 and SMNVEV for CDR2. The collaborating institutions used their own protocols to collect whole blood in K2EDTA tubes. For TCRbeta analysis, collaborators shipped samples in one of three forms: frozen whole blood, isolated PBMCs, or DNA extracted from either of those sample types. TCRbeta CDR3 regions were amplified from genomic DNA using the immunoSEQ Assay, a bias-controlled multiplex PCR. The authors' analysis ran thus. The number of nucleated cells in each sample was estimated by amplification of reference gene primers within the assay. To quantify the absolute abundance of each unique TCRbeta CDR3 rearrangement, sequence reads were collapsed and filtered. For each sample, productive Simpson clonality was calculated as the square root of Simpson's diversity index over productive rearrangements. Imported from immuneACCESS, the table was reduced by TCRdb to in-frame sequences with V and J called. These copies leave out some clones; in studies compared against another copy, an unresolved V gene accounts for under half, and the cause of the remainder is not known. Clone size and the V and J calls come from that table; the DNA yielded D and trimming. The sample table shows 150,000 to 200,000 clones, and around 82% are seen once. 9.8% of the sample is held by the ten biggest clonotypes.

The V and J segments used are TRBV27 and TRBJ2-1, with 8 central nucleotides matching TRBD2. This clonotype originated in a woman older than 75 with acute or convalescent COVID-19. Sequencing used peripheral blood. The CDR3 corresponds to CASRQPSGPTKANEQFF. Read as DNA, the sequence is TGTGCCAGCAGACAACCTAGCGGGCCCACGAAGGCCAATGAGCAGTTCTTC.